Listed here are 23 T cell receptor beta chains from one sample, sequenced in a study of blood T cells in healthy people across ages. Using a J-beta primer mix together with a sample-barcoded 5' primer, a second PCR was run for roughly 6 to 12 cycles. TCRdb re-called the 5' RACE reads with MiXCR, one entry per CDR3 protein. The data hold about 630,000 distinct CDR3 sequences, with under 25% observed a single time. The specimen sequenced was blood. These receptors were obtained from a man between 70 and 80 years old in good health.

The chain carries TRBV6-2 or TRBV6-3 and TRBJ2-1; D is possibly TRBD1 or TRBD2 (5 bases each). Germline V lookup: CDR1 MNHEY, CDR2 SVGEGT. This CDR3 region has 16 residues. V gave up 6 bases and J gave up 0 bases, with 15 bases separating them. In DNA, the CDR3 is TGTGCCAGCAGCGGGGCCTTGGGGAGCTCCTACAATGAGCAGTTCTTC. This codes for CASSGALGSSYNEQFF.

This clonotype occurred a few times. The chain joins TRBV5-8 to TRBJ2-7; 13 positions match TRBD2. The CDR3 is made up of 16 amino acids. In germline, CDR1 is SGHTS, CDR2 YDEGEE. With V trimmed by 1 base and J by 5 bases, 6 bases remained unmatched. CDR3 in DNA: TGTGCCAGCAGCTTGTATTGGACTAGCGGGAGTCACGAGCAGTACTTC. Translating gives CASSLYWTSGSHEQYF.

The V gene is TRBV29-1, the J gene TRBJ2-1; D tentatively reads TRBD1 or TRBD2 (5 bases each). Per germline, CDR1 SQVTM and CDR2 ANQGSEA. V lost 5 bases and J lost 4, with 15 bases in between. The CDR3 is 14 amino acids. The CDR3 reads CSVLLTGQYNEQFF. The CDR3 nucleotides read TGCAGCGTTCTTCTGACGGGGCAATACAATGAGCAGTTCTTC.

This clonotype appeared once. The chain uses TRBV4-1 and TRBJ1-5; 8 positions agree with TRBD1. After removal of 4 bases from V and 11 bases from J, the junction contained 10 bases not matched to a gene. The CDR3 extends over 14 amino acids. Germline values: CDR1 MGHRA, CDR2 YSYEKL. This CDR3 reads CASSLQGDLKAQHF. The CDR3 DNA follows: TGCGCCAGCAGCCTACAGGGGGACCTCAAAGCCCAGCATTTT.

The genes are TRBV5-1 and TRBJ2-1; possibly TRBD1 or TRBD2 for D (5 bases each). CDR3 length equals 13 residues. The V and J ends lost 8 bases and 7 bases respectively, with 16 bases between them. Germline V gene sequence: CDR1 SGHRS, CDR2 YFSETQ. CDR3 bases: TGCGCCAGTAGTGGGGGAGTCGCTAATGAGCAGTTCTTC. Encoded protein: CASSGGVANEQFF.

The chain has TRBV7-6 and TRBJ2-2, with 7 bases lining up with TRBD2. CDR1 and CDR2 (germline): SGHVS, FNYEAQ. With 5 bases clipped from V and 6 bases from J, the junction kept 9 bases outside the gene matches. The CDR3 has 15 residues. The CDR3 region has the DNA TGTGCCAGCAGCGCGTCCGGACTAGGATCCGGGGAGCTGTTTTTT. It codes for CASSASGLGSGELFF.

This clonotype turned up a few times. V usage is TRBV5-1 and J usage is TRBJ2-3; 9 bases are shared with TRBD1. The CDR3 consists of 14 residues. CDR1 and CDR2 from the germline V gene are SGHRS and YFSETQ. Trimming cost V 2 bases and J 4 bases; bases outside gene matches: 2. CDR3 in DNA: TGCGCCAGCAGCTTCCGACAGGGGGCAGATACGCAGTATTTT. Translating gives CASSFRQGADTQYF.

The rearrangement links TRBV28 to TRBJ1-1; D remains unclear. Trimming shortened V by 5 bases and J by 0 bases, and 13 bases separated the two germline ends. Germline V lookup: CDR1 MDHEN, CDR2 SYDVKM. This CDR3 contains 15 residues. The CDR3 sequence is CASSIPSLVNTEAFF. The DNA for the CDR3 is TGTGCCAGCAGTATCCCTTCTCTAGTGAACACTGAAGCTTTCTTT.

The chain employs TRBV28 and TRBJ2-6; a weak D match, TRBD2 (7 bases). Trimming took 5 bases from V and 0 from J, leaving 17 bases between them. This CDR3 region has 18 residues. The germline V gene has CDR1 MDHEN and CDR2 SYDVKM. CDR3 residues: CASSQRGASISGANVLTF. The CDR3 DNA reads TGTGCCAGCAGTCAACGGGGGGCAAGTATCTCTGGGGCCAACGTCCTGACTTTC.

This clonotype turned up a few times. This rearrangement joins TRBV30 to TRBJ1-1; 9 nucleotides match TRBD1. Germline lookup yields CDR1 GTSNPN and CDR2 SVGIG (reference sequence). V was clipped by 3 bases and J by 1 base; unmatched bases: 0. The CDR3 is made up of 13 amino acids. CDR3 sequence (DNA): TGTGCCTGGAGGGACAGGGGGAACACTGAAGCTTTCTTT. Translated, it gives CAWRDRGNTEAFF.

This chain joins TRBV7-2 and TRBJ1-2, with D unclear. Trimming pared 1 base from V and 2 bases from J, leaving 5 bases between. CDR1 is SGHTA and CDR2 is FQGNSA in the germline V gene. The CDR3 consists of 13 residues. CDR3 in DNA: TGTGCCAGCAGCTTAGAACAGAACTATGGCTACACCTTC. It codes for CASSLEQNYGYTF.

This clonotype was observed a few times. The chain is built from TRBV28 and TRBJ2-3, with 12 bases lining up with TRBD1. Germline V gene data show CDR1 as MDHEN and CDR2 as SYDVKM. V gave up 4 bases and J gave up 4 bases; unmatched junction bases: 6. CDR3 length: 16 amino acids. CDR3 nucleotides: TGTGCCAGCAGTTCTCCGGGACAGGGGGCACCAGATACGCAGTATTTT. Protein product: CASSSPGQGAPDTQYF.

This clonotype showed up just a few times. The rearrangement uses TRBV5-1 and TRBJ2-7; 8 positions agree with TRBD1. The junction had 8 bases not matched to a gene; V was cut back by 3 bases and J by 6 bases. The CDR3 covers 14 residues. The germline V gene has CDR1 SGHRS and CDR2 YFSETQ. CDR3 in amino acids: CASSYRTGSLEQYF. The DNA of the CDR3 is TGCGCCAGCAGCTATAGGACAGGGTCACTCGAGCAGTACTTC.

The V call is TRBV6-2 or TRBV6-3, the J call TRBJ2-1, with 14 bases matching TRBD2. CDR1 is MNHEY and CDR2 is SVGEGT in the germline V gene. CDR3 length equals 17 residues. J lost 2 bases, V lost 6 bases, and 6 bases had no gene match. CDR3 in amino acids: CASSPGLAGGAYNEQFF. In DNA form, the CDR3 reads TGTGCCAGCAGCCCTGGACTAGCGGGAGGCGCCTACAATGAGCAGTTCTTC.

The chain joins TRBV4-2 to TRBJ1-4; 7 bases align to TRBD1. Trimming took 4 bases from V and 7 from J; bases not matched to a gene: 9. This CDR3 has 15 amino acids. CDR1 LGHNA and CDR2 YNFKEQ come from the germline V gene. CDR3 region: CASSPGQATGEKLFF. In DNA form, the CDR3 reads TGTGCCAGCAGCCCCGGACAGGCGACAGGTGAAAAACTGTTTTTT.

The chain recombines TRBV20-1 with TRBJ2-5; D unresolved. Germline V CDR1 and CDR2: DFQATT, SNEGSKA (reference sequence). This CDR3 spans 15 amino acids. V shed 5 bases and J shed 2 bases, with 18 bases lying between them. DNA of the CDR3: TGCAGTGCTCCACCTATTTCGAACAAACAAGAGACCCAGTACTTC. This sequence encodes CSAPPISNKQETQYF.

In its sample, this clonotype was seen many times. V usage is TRBV11-2 and J usage is TRBJ2-4; 9 positions agree with TRBD1. The CDR3 contains 15 residues. Trimming took 5 bases from V and 10 from J; bases not matched to a gene: 12. Germline V lookup: CDR1 SGHAT, CDR2 FQNNGV. CDR3 coding DNA: TGTGCCAGCAGCCCGCCCGGGACAGGGTCGCCAATTCAGTACTTC. Translating gives CASSPPGTGSPIQYF.

This clonotype has a handful of counts. A read error may account for a junction end that differs from germline. The chain uses TRBV2 and TRBJ1-2; TRBD1 matches at 7 bases. The germline CDR1 and CDR2 sequences are SNHLY and FYNNEI. The CDR3 runs to 13 residues. The CDR3 DNA reads as TGTGCCAGCAGCGGGACAGAGAACTATGACTACACCTTC. It encodes CASSGTENYDYTF.

This chain links TRBV29-1 with TRBJ2-1, with a weak D call TRBD2 (5 bases). The germline CDR1 and CDR2 sequences are SQVTM and ANQGSEA. The CDR3 sequence is 13 residues long. V was shortened by 5 bases and J by 7 bases, with 15 bases between the two germline ends. CDR3 protein: CSVFPGTLNEQFF. DNA for the CDR3: TGCAGCGTTTTTCCGGGAACACTGAATGAGCAGTTCTTC.

This clonotype showed up just a few times. The chain recombines TRBV7-9 with TRBJ2-3, with D perhaps matching TRBD2 (6 bases). Germline V gives CDR1 SEHNR, CDR2 FQNEAQ (reference sequence). CDR3 length equals 15 residues. This CDR3 is CASHPGRASTDTQYF. In DNA, the CDR3 is TGTGCTAGTCACCCCGGGAGAGCTAGCACAGATACGCAGTATTTT.

The chain uses TRBV12-3 or TRBV12-4 and TRBJ1-4; D might be TRBD1 (5 bases). The CDR3 is 14 residues long. Trimming left V 6 bases short and J 8 bases short, with 16 bases between. The CDR3 sequence is CASSLRGGREKLFF. The DNA of the CDR3 is TGTGCCAGCAGCCTGAGGGGTGGACGGGAAAAACTGTTTTTT.

This clonotype was counted ten times or more. The chain combines TRBV5-1 with TRBJ2-1, with TRBD2 matching over 7 bases. The V segment lost 4 bases and the J segment 9 bases; nucleotides outside the gene matches: 7. Germline V gene lookup returns CDR1 SGHRS and CDR2 YFSETQ. The CDR3 has 13 amino acids. CDR3 loop: CASSATSVSEQFF. The CDR3 DNA is TGCGCCAGCAGCGCAACTAGCGTCTCTGAGCAGTTCTTC.

This clonotype came up a few times. V usage is TRBV28 and J usage is TRBJ2-1; D assignment may be TRBD1 or TRBD2 (5 bases each). Trimming removed 3 bases from V and 4 bases from J, with 19 bases in between. Germline values: CDR1 MDHEN, CDR2 SYDVKM. The CDR3 totals 17 residues. The CDR3 nucleotides read TGTGCCAGCAGTTTGCCCCCAGGGACCAGCGAGTACAATGAGCAGTTCTTC. It specifies CASSLPPGTSEYNEQFF.